This T cell receptor beta chain was retrieved from a study of blood T cell repertoires in COVID-19. There are a few counts of this clone. Assay used: immunoSEQ multiplex PCR; TCRdb lists only in-frame clones, some missing. The sample holds 140,000 to 150,000 clones, around 87% seen once. V lost 5 bases, J lost 4 bases, and 6 bases stayed unmatched. The CDR3 consists of 14 residues. Germline CDR1 MDHEN, CDR2 SYDVKM. Adults between about 18 and 89 years of age took part from fewer than 30 US areas. Cohort 3 donors were reported recovered after two negative PCRs, clearance, or symptom resolution. Sequencing input: PBMCs or T cells enriched from blood (not recorded which). V and J are TRBV28 and TRBJ1-1; 8 nucleotides align to TRBD1. This TCR derives from a man aged 55-75 years who had recovered from COVID-19. The CDR3 DNA reads TGTGCCAGCAGTCCTCCCACAGGGGGCACTGAAGCTTTCTTT. Translated, it gives CASSPPTGGTEAFF.